This T cell receptor (beta chain) appears in the sequencing data of a study of blood T cell repertoires in COVID-19. Study background: From T cells, B-cell-depleted T cells, or PBMCs came the material, which was cDNA or gDNA.

Per the original data handling: From reference gene primer amplification, estimates of nucleated cell counts were derived. Measured with immunoSEQ multiplex PCR; TCRdb has only the in-frame clones, and not every one. V, J and clone size are taken as reported in that table, and D and trimming were inferred from the DNA itself. Of 17,000 or so clones in the sample, over 70% were seen once. Germline V gene lookup returns CDR1 MDHEN and CDR2 SYDVKM. V lost 5 bases, J lost 2 bases, and 16 bases lay in between. The length of the CDR3 is 16 residues. The TCR sequence derives from a human donor in a cohort sampled during active COVID-19. The specimen was peripheral blood. The genes are TRBV28 and TRBJ1-3, with D possibly matching TRBD1 (5 bases). The CDR3 coding sequence is TGTGCCAGCAGTATCCCCCGCAGGGCCCCTGGAAACACCATATATTTT. It is translated as CASSIPRRAPGNTIYF.